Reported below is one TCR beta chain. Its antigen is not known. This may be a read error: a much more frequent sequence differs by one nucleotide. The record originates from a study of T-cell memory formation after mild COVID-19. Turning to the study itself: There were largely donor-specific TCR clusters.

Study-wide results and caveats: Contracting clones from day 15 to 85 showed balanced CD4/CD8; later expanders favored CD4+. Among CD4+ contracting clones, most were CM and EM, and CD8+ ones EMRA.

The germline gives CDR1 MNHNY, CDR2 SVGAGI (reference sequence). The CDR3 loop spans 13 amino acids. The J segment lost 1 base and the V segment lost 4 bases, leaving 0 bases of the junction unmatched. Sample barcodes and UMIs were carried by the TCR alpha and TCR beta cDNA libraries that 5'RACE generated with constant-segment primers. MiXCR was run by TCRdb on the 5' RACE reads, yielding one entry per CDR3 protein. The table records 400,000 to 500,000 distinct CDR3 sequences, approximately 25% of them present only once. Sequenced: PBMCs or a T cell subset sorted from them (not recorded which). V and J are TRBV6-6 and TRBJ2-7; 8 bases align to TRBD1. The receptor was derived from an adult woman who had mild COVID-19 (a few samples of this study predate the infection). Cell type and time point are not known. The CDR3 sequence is CASSWDRSYEQYF. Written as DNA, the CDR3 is TGTGCCAGCAGTTGGGACAGGTCCTACGAGCAGTACTTC.